Below are 16 T cell receptor beta chains sequenced from a single sample in a study of blood T cells in healthy people across ages. Primers used in a second PCR of about 7 to 11 cycles were a sample-barcoded 5' primer and a J-beta primer mix. TCRdb passed the 5' RACE reads through MiXCR, listing each CDR3 protein once. Among hundreds of thousands of distinct CDR3 sequences, roughly 26% were seen once, and the ten largest hold less than 3.5%. These data also featured in a second study, about T cells of mothers and their children.

The source material was blood. The receptor source for this set is a boy aged 5-17 years in good health.

This clonotype was detected a few times. The chain has TRBV9 and TRBJ2-6; the D is unclear. CDR1 and CDR2 from the germline V gene are SGDLS and YYNGEE. This CDR3 is built from 14 residues. V was clipped by 3 bases and J by 0 bases, with 4 bases between them. CDR3 amino acids: CASSDGSGANVLTF. The CDR3 DNA reads TGTGCCAGCAGCGACGGCTCTGGGGCCAACGTCCTGACTTTC.

This clonotype was seen more than once but under ten times. The chain recombines TRBV5-1 with TRBJ2-6; D not certain. Germline loops: CDR1 SGHRS, CDR2 YFSETQ. The ends were cut back, 2 bases at V and 2 bases at J, with 14 bases in the middle. This CDR3 comprises 17 residues. The CDR3 protein is CASSLSRAAAGANVLTF. CDR3 bases: TGCGCCAGCAGCTTAAGTAGGGCGGCAGCTGGGGCCAACGTCCTGACTTTC.

V gene TRBV5-7 combines with J gene TRBJ2-5; the D gene could be TRBD1 or TRBD2 (5 bases each). TRBV5-7 is an ORF, with its function uncertain. V gave up 4 bases and J gave up 7 bases, with 20 bases separating them. CDR3 size: 15 residues. The DNA for the CDR3 is TGTGCCAGCAGCCTGGCAATCGGAAGGGACGGGACCCAGTACTTC. Translation: CASSLAIGRDGTQYF.

This chain links TRBV4-2 with TRBJ2-1, with 13 bases aligning to TRBD2. V was clipped by 4 bases and J by 0 bases; unmatched bases: 6. The CDR3 runs 18 residues. The V gene's germline CDR1 is LGHNA and CDR2 YNFKEQ. The CDR3 sequence is CASSPWTSGGLSYNEQFF. CDR3 DNA: TGTGCCAGCAGCCCCTGGACTAGCGGGGGACTCTCCTACAATGAGCAGTTCTTC.

The chain employs TRBV4-1 and TRBJ1-2; maybe TRBD1 (6 bases). CDR1 and CDR2 (germline): MGHRA, YSYEKL. Trimming left V 5 bases short and J 8 bases short, with 21 bases between. The CDR3 length is 15 residues. The CDR3 DNA reads TGCGCCAGCAGCGACCCCCGGGGCAGGGGTATCGGCTACACCTTC. Encoded protein: CASSDPRGRGIGYTF.

This clonotype has just a few counts. This chain links TRBV3-1 with TRBJ1-2; D unresolved. V lost 0 bases, J lost 2 bases, and 13 bases lay in between. The germline gives CDR1 LGHDT, CDR2 YNNKEL (reference sequence). The CDR3 is made up of 16 amino acids. CDR3 protein: CASSQDRTSENYGYTF. In DNA, the CDR3 is TGTGCCAGCAGCCAAGACAGGACCTCAGAGAACTATGGCTACACCTTC.

Concerning this clonotype itself: Given the absence of the conserved phenylalanine or tryptophan at the CDR3 end, a read error is likely. The chain couples TRBV7-9 to TRBJ1-4; D gene unclear. With 1 base removed from V and 5 bases from J, the gap between germline ends came to 5 bases. This CDR3 contains 13 residues. CDR1 and CDR2 from the germline V gene are SEHNR and FQNEAQ (reference sequence). CDR3 sequence: CASSLVSNEKLFS. For the CDR3, the DNA is TGTGCCAGCAGCTTAGTCTCGAATGAAAAACTGTTTTCT.

The chain uses TRBV7-3 and TRBJ2-1; 12 nucleotides match TRBD2. Germline-derived CDR1 and CDR2 are SGHTA and FQGTGA. CDR3 length: 15 residues. Trimming removed 5 bases from V and 6 bases from J; junction bases left unmatched: 5. CDR3 residues: CASSRSSGGANEQFF. CDR3 nucleotides: TGTGCCAGCAGCAGATCTAGCGGGGGGGCCAATGAGCAGTTCTTC.

Remarks on this clonotype: At one end the junction does not follow the germline gene, possibly because of a read error. The V gene is TRBV10-2, the J gene TRBJ2-6; no definite D call. The CDR3 runs 11 residues. Looked up from germline, CDR1 is WSHSY and CDR2 is SAAADI. CDR3 nucleotides: TGCACCAGCTCTGGGGCCAACGTCCTGACTTTC. Amino acids: CTSSGANVLTF.

Only a few counts were recorded for this clonotype. The rearrangement joins TRBV7-2 to TRBJ2-5, with 13 nucleotides matching TRBD2. With the DNA end fitting TRBJ2-1 better, the J assignment may be wrong. The length of the CDR3 is 16 residues. CDR1 and CDR2 from the germline V gene are SGHTA and FQGNSA. The CDR3 DNA sequence: TGTGCCAGCAGCGACCCGGGACTAGCGGGGTTAAATGAGCAGTTCTTC. Its protein is CASSDPGLAGLNEQFF.

V is TRBV6-5 and J is TRBJ2-2; D tentatively fits TRBD1 or TRBD2 (5 bases each). The CDR3 is 15 residues long. Trimming cost V 2 bases and J 1 base, with 8 bases left between them. The germline CDR1 and CDR2 sequences are MNHEY and SVGAGI. Written as DNA, the CDR3 is TGTGCCAGCAGTTACGGGGGAATGAACACCGGGGAGCTGTTTTTT. Its protein product is CASSYGGMNTGELFF.

In its sample, this clonotype was seen a few times. The CDR3 here is CASGEGADEQYF. CDR3 DNA sequence: TGTGCCAGCGGGGAAGGGGCAGACGAGCAGTACTTC. The chain combines TRBV6-5 with TRBJ2-7, with D maybe TRBD1 (5 bases). V was cut by 8 bases and J by 5 bases, with 13 bases left in between. The CDR3 sequence is 12 residues long. Germline CDR1 and CDR2: MNHEY and SVGAGI.

The rearrangement uses TRBV12-3 or TRBV12-4 and TRBJ1-2, with D possibly TRBD1 on 6 matching bases. V lost 4 bases and J lost 0, with 9 bases in between. The CDR3 totals 14 residues. The chain's CDR3 is CASSSDSSNYGYTF. CDR3 DNA: TGTGCCAGCAGTTCGGACAGTTCTAACTATGGCTACACCTTC.

This chain uses TRBV6-5 with TRBJ1-3; no definite D call. Trimming took 6 bases from V and 0 from J, leaving 9 bases between them. The CDR3 sequence is 14 residues long. Germline lookup yields CDR1 MNHEY and CDR2 SVGAGI. The CDR3 here is CASRVSNSGNTIYF. In DNA form, the CDR3 reads TGTGCCAGCAGGGTCAGCAACTCTGGAAACACCATATATTTT.

This clonotype has just a few counts. The J gene is TRBJ2-7, the V gene TRBV28; unclear D gene. Germline V gene data show CDR1 as MDHEN and CDR2 as SYDVKM. The CDR3 runs to 14 residues. V dropped 2 bases and J dropped 1 base, with 9 bases sitting between them. The CDR3 region is CASSLAGNSYEQYF. Written as DNA, the CDR3 is TGTGCCAGCAGTTTAGCTGGTAATTCCTACGAGCAGTACTTC. Together with reference TRBV28 and TRBJ2-7, the CDR3 gives the full variable domain: DVKVTQSSRYLVKRTGEKVFLECVQDMDHENMFWYRQDPGLGLRLIYFSYDVKMKEKGDIPEGYSVSREKKERFSLILESASTNQTSMYLCASSLAGNSYEQYFGPGTRLTVT.

This clonotype was observed a few times. V and J are TRBV5-1 and TRBJ2-4; D remains ambiguous. This CDR3 is built from 13 residues. Trimming left V 4 bases short and J 9 bases short, with 14 bases between. CDR1 and CDR2 (germline): SGHRS, YFSETQ. CDR3 coding DNA: TGCGCCAGCAGCCCGGGCCGAGCAGGCATTCAGTACTTC. Its translation: CASSPGRAGIQYF. Filled out from reference TRBV5-1 and TRBJ2-4, the complete variable domain reads KAGVTQTPRYLIKTRGQQVTLSCSPISGHRSVSWYQQTPGQGLQFLFEYFSETQRNKGNFPGRFSGRQFSNSRSEMNVSTLELGDSALYLCASSPGRAGIQYFGAGTRLSVL.